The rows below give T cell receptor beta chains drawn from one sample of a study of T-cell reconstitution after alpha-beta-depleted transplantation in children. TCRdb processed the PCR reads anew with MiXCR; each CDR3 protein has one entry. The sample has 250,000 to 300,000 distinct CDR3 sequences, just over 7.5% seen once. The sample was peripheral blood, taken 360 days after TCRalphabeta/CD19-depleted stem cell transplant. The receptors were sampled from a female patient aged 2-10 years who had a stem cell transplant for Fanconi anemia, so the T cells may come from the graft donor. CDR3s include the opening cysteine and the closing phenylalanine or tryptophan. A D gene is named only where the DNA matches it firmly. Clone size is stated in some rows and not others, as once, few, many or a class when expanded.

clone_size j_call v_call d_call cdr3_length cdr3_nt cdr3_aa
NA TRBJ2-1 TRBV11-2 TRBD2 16 TGTGCCAGCAGCTCGATCACGGGACTAGCGGGATTTTGGCAGTTCTTC CASSSITGLAGFWQFF
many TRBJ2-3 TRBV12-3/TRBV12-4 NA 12 TGTGCCAGCAGCAGATACACAGATACGCAGTATTTT CASSRYTDTQYF
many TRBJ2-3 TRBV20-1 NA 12 TGCAGTGCCGCAGCGCCCACAGATACGCAGTATTTT CSAAAPTDTQYF
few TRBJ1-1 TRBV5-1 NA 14 TGCGCCAGCAGCTTGCCGACAGACGGCACTGAAGCTTTCTTT CASSLPTDGTEAFF
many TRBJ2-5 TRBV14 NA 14 TGTGCCAGCAGCCAAGATAATACCAGAGAGACCCAGTACTTC CASSQDNTRETQYF
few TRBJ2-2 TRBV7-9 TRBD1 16 TGTGCCAGCAGCTCACAGGGGCCCCTAGTGACCGGGGAGCTGTTTTTT CASSSQGPLVTGELFF
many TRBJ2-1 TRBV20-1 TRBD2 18 TGCAGTGCTAGAGATCTCCGGACTAGCGGTCCCTCCTACAATGAGCAGTTCTTC CSARDLRTSGPSYNEQFF
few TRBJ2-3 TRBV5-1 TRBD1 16 TGCGCCAGCAGCTTGTTCGGGACAGGGGACCCAGATACGCAGTATTTT CASSLFGTGDPDTQYF
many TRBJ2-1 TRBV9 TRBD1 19 TGTGCCAGCAGCGTGAGGGGGGGACAGGGGCTAAAGGGTGGCAATGAGCAGTTCTTC CASSVRGGQGLKGGNEQFF
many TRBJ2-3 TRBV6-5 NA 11 TGTGCCAGCATCTCAGGAGATACGCAGTATTTT CASISGDTQYF
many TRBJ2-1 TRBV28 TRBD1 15 TGTGCCAGCAGCCGCTTGGGGCAGGGGGTTAATGAGCAGTTCTTC CASSRLGQGVNEQFF
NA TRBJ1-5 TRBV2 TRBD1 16 TGTGCCAGCAGTTACCGGACAGGGGGGGTCTTTCAGCCCCAGCATTTT CASSYRTGGVFQPQHF
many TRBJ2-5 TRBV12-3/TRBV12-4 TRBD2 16 TGTGCCAGCAGTTTTGGAGCGGGGGCAGACCAAGAGACCCAGTACTTC CASSFGAGADQETQYF
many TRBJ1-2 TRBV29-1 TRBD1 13 TGCAGCGTCCTACAGGGGGCTAACTATGGCTACACCTTC CSVLQGANYGYTF
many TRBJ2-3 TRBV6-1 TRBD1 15 TGTGCCAGCAGTCCCGGGACAGGGGCCACAGATACGCAGTATTTT CASSPGTGATDTQYF
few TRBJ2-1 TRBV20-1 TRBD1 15 TGCAGTGCTAGAGCTCCGGGACAGGGCTACAATGAGCAGTTCTTC CSARAPGQGYNEQFF
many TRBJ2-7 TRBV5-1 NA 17 TGCGCCAGCAGCTTGGAACTACCGTGGGTTACCGGGTACGAGCAGTACTTC CASSLELPWVTGYEQYF
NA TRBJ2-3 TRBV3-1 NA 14 TGTGCCAGCAGCCAAGTTTTTTGGGGAGATACGCAGTATTTT CASSQVFWGDTQYF
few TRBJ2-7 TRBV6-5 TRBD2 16 TGTGCCAGCAGTTCCATCCCGGGACTAGGGAGTGGAGAGCAGTACTTC CASSSIPGLGSGEQYF
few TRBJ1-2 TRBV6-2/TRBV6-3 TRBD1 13 TGTGCCAGCAGTTACGGGACAGGGGAAGGCTACACCTTC CASSYGTGEGYTF
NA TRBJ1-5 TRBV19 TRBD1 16 TGTGCCAGTAGTACGGGGACAGGGGTGCGGAATCAGCCCCAGCATTTT CASSTGTGVRNQPQHF
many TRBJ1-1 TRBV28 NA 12 TGTGCCAGCAGTTTCCCAGAGACTGAAGCTTTCTTT CASSFPETEAFF
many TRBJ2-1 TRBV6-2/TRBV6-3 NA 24 TGTGCCAGCAGTTACTCAGTAGGGACTGATCTCCGAGACCCGTCAGTCCCATACTACAATGAGCAGTTCTTC CASSYSVGTDLRDPSVPYYNEQFF
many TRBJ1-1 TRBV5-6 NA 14 TGTGCCAGCAGCTCTCTGGACAGTTACACTGAAGCTTTCTTT CASSSLDSYTEAFF
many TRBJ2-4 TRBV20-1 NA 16 TGCAGTGCTAGAGATATGGCTAGTGTAGCCAAAAACATTCAGTACTTC CSARDMASVAKNIQYF
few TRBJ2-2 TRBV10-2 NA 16 TGCGCCAGCAGTGAGCCCCGGGACATTAACACCGGGGAGCTGTTTTTT CASSEPRDINTGELFF
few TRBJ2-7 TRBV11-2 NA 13 TGTGCCAGCAGCTTCGGGGATTACTACGAGCAGTACTTC CASSFGDYYEQYF
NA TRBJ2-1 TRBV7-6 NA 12 TGTGCCAGCAGCTCTGTCGGAAGTGAGCAGTTCTTC CASSSVGSEQFF
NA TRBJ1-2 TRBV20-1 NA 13 TGCAGTGCTAGCGCGGACGTTATCTATGGCTACACCTTC CSASADVIYGYTF
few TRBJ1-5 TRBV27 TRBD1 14 TGTGCCAGCAGTCCAACAGGGGCGGGGCAGCCCCAGCATTTT CASSPTGAGQPQHF
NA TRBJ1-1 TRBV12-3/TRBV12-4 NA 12 TGTGCCAGCACTTTACATGACACTGAAGCTTTCTTT CASTLHDTEAFF
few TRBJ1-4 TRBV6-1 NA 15 TGTGCCAGCAGTGAAGCGCGAGGGCCAGCGGCGTGTCTGTTTTTT CASSEARGPAACLFF
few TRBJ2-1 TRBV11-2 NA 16 TGTGCCAGCAGCTTAGTGGGCAGGGGACCCTACAATGAGCAGTTCTTC CASSLVGRGPYNEQFF
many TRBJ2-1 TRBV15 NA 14 TGTGCCACCAGCAGAGGGGGGTCGGACAATGAGCAGTTCTTC CATSRGGSDNEQFF
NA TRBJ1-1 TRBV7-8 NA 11 TGTGCCAGCAGCGAAGACAGTGAAGCTTTCTTT CASSEDSEAFF
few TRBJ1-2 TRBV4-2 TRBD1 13 TGTGCCAGAGGGACAGCTGAAAACTATGGCTACACCTTC CARGTAENYGYTF
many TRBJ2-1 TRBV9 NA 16 TGTGCCAGCAGCGTAGGTGGCGGGGCCCCCTACAATGAGCAGTTCTTC CASSVGGGAPYNEQFF
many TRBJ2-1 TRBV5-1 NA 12 TGCGCCAGCAGCTTGGCTCTAGATGAGCAGTTCTTC CASSLALDEQFF
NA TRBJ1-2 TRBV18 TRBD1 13 TGTGCCAGCTCACCGGACAGGGGGCAAGGCTACACCTTC CASSPDRGQGYTF
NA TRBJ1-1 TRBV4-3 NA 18 TGCGCCAGCAGCCAAGAAAAGGCACAGAGGCTAGGGAACACTGAAGCTTTCTTT CASSQEKAQRLGNTEAFF
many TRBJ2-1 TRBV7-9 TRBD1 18 TGTGCCAGCAGCGCGACCGGGACAGGGTCTGGGGACTACAATGAGCAGTTCTTC CASSATGTGSGDYNEQFF
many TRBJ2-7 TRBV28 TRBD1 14 TGTGCCAGCAGTTTATCAGGGGGCGCCTACGAGCAGTACTTC CASSLSGGAYEQYF
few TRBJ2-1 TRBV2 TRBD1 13 TGTGCCAGTCCGGGACAGGGGGTCACTGAGCAGTTCTTC CASPGQGVTEQFF
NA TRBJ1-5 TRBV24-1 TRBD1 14 TGTGCCACCAGTGCGGGACAGGTGGGTCAGCCCCAGCATTTT CATSAGQVGQPQHF
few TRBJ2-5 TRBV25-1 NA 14 TGTGCCAGCAGTCGTCCCGGGGGTGAAGAGACCCAGTACTTC CASSRPGGEETQYF
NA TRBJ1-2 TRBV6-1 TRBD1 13 TGTGCCAGCACTAAGGGACAGAGCTATGGCTACACCTTC CASTKGQSYGYTF
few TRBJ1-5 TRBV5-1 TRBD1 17 TGCGCCAGCAGCTTGGTACCAGGGGGCAGTGCCAATCAGCCCCAGCATTTT CASSLVPGGSANQPQHF
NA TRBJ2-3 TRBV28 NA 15 TGTGCCAGCACCCCTTCTGGGGTGGGCACAGATACGCAGTATTTT CASTPSGVGTDTQYF
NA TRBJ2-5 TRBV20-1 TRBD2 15 TGCAGTGCTAGTACGCCTAGCGGGGAGAAAGAGACCCAGTACTTC CSASTPSGEKETQYF
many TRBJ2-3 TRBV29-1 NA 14 TGCAGCGTTCTCCCAGACCCCAGCACAGATACGCAGTATTTT CSVLPDPSTDTQYF
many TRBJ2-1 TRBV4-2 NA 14 TGTGCCAGCAGCCAAGATCGGAGGGATGGCGAGCAGTTCTTC CASSQDRRDGEQFF
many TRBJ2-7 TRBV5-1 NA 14 TGCGCCAGCAGCGTTCGGACAGACTCCTACGAGCAGTACTTC CASSVRTDSYEQYF
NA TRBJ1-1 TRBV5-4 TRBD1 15 TGTGCCAGCAGCCGCCGGGACAGGGGTATGACTGAAGCTTTCTTT CASSRRDRGMTEAFF
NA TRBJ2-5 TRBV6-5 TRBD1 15 TGTGCCAGCAGTTACGGGACAGGGATGGAAGAGACCCAGTACTTC CASSYGTGMEETQYF
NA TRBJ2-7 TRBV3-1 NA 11 TGTGCCAGCAGCCAAGTCAACGAGCAGTACTTC CASSQVNEQYF
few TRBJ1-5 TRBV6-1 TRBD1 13 TGTGCCACTAGACAGGGAGAGGGGCAGCCCCAGCATTTT CATRQGEGQPQHF
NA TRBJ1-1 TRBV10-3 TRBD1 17 TGTGCCATCAGTGGAACAGGGGGCGCCGACATGAACACTGAAGCTTTCTTT CAISGTGGADMNTEAFF
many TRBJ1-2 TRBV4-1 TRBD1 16 TGCGCCAGCAGCCAAGTCCGGACAGGGGAGACTGAAGGCTACACCTTC CASSQVRTGETEGYTF
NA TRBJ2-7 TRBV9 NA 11 TGTGCCAGCAGCGATCCGGGGGAGCAGTACTTC CASSDPGEQYF